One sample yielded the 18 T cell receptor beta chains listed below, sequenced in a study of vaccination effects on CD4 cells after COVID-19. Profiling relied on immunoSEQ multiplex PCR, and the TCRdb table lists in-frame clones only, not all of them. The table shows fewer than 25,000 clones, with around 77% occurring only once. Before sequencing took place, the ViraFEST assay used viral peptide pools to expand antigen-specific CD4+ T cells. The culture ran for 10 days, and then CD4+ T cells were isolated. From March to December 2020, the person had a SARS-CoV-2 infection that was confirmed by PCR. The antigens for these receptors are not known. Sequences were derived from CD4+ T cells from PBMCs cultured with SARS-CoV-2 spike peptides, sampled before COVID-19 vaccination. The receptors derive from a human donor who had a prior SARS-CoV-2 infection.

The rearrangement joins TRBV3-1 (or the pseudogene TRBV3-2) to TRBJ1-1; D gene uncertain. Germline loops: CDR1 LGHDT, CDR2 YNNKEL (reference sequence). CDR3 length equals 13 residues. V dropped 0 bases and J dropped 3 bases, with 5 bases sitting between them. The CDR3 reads CASSQDPDTEAFF. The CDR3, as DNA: TGTGCCAGCAGCCAAGATCCAGACACTGAAGCTTTCTTT.

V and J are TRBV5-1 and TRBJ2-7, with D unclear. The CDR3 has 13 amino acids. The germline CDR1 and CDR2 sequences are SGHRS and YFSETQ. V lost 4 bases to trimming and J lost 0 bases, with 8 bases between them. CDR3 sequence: CASSRDHSYEQYF. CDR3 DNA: TGCGCCAGCAGCCGCGACCACTCCTACGAGCAGTACTTC.

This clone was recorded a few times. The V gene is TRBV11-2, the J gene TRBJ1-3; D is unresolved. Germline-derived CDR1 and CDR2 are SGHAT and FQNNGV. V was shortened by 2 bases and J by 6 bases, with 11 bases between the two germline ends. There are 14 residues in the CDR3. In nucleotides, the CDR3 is TGTGCCAGCAGCTTAACGGCCGCAATAAACACCATATATTTT. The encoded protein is CASSLTAAINTIYF.

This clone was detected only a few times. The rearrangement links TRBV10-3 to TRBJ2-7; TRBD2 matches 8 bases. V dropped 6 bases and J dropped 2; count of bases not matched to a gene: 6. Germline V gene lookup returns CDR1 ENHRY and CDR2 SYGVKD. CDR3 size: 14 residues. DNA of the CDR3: TGTGCCATCAGGGGAGCGGGGGACCCCTACGAGCAGTACTTC. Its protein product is CAIRGAGDPYEQYF.

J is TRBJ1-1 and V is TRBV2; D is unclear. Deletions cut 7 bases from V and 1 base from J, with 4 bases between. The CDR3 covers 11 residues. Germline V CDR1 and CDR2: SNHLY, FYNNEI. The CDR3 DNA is TGTGCCAGCATCCAGAACACTGAAGCTTTCTTT. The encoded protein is CASIQNTEAFF.

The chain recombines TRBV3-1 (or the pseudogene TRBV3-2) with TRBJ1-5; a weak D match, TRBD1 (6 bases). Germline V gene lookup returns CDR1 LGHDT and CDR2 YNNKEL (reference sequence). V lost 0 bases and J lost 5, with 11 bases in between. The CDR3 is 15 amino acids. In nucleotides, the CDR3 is TGTGCCAGCAGCCAAGATGCAGGGGCCGATCAGCCCCAGCATTTT. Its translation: CASSQDAGADQPQHF.

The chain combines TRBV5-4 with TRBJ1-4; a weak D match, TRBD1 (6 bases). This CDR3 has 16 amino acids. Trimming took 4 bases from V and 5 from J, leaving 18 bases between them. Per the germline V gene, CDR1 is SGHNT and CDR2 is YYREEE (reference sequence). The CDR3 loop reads CASSRVEGGGNEKLFF. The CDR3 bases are TGTGCCAGCAGCCGAGTTGAAGGGGGGGGAAATGAAAAACTGTTTTTT.

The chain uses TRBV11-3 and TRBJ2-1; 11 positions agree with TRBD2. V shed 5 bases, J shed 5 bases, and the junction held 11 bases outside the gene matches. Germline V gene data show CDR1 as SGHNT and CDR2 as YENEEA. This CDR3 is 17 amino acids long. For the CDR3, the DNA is TGTGCCAGCAGCCCACGTCAGCTAGCGGGAGGCCACAATGAGCAGTTCTTC. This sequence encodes CASSPRQLAGGHNEQFF.

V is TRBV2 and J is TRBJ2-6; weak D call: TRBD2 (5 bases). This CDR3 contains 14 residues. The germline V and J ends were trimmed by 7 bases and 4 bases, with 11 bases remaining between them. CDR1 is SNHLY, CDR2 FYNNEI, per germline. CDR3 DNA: TGTGCCAGCAAAAGTGGCGGGGGGGCCAACGTCCTGACTTTC. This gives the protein CASKSGGGANVLTF.

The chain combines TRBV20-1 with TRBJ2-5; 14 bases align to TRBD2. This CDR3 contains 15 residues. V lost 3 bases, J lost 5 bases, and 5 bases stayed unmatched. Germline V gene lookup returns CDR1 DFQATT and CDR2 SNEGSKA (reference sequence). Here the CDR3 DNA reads TGCAGTGCTAGTGGGACTAGCGGGAGCTCGGAGACCCAGTACTTC. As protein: CSASGTSGSSETQYF.

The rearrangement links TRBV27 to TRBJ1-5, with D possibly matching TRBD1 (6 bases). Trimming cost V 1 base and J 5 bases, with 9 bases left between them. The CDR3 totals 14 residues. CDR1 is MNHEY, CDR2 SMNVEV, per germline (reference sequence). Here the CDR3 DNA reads TGTGCCAGCAGTTTATGGGGGGCTGATCAGCCCCAGCATTTT. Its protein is CASSLWGADQPQHF.

The CDR3 bases are TGCGCCAGCAGCTATGGACAGGGGGCCCATTCTAGCACAGATACGCAGTATTTT. Its protein is CASSYGQGAHSSTDTQYF. The chain joins TRBV5-1 to TRBJ2-3; 11 bases map to TRBD1. The CDR3 loop spans 18 amino acids. J lost 0 bases, V lost 3 bases, and 9 bases had no gene match. Germline V CDR1 and CDR2: SGHRS, YFSETQ.

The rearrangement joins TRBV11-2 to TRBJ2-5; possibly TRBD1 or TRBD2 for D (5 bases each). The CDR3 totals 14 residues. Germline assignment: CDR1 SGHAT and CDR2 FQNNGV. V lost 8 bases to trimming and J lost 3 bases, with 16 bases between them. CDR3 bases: TGTGCCAGCGGCACTCACCTGGGGGAAGAGACCCAGTACTTC. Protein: CASGTHLGEETQYF.

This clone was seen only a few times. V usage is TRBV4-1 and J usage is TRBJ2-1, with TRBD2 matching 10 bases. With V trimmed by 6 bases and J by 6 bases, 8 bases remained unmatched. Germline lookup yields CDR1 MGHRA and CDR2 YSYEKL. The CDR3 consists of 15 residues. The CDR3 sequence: CASSTTSGDANEQFF. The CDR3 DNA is TGCGCCAGCAGTACAACTAGCGGGGACGCCAATGAGCAGTTCTTC.

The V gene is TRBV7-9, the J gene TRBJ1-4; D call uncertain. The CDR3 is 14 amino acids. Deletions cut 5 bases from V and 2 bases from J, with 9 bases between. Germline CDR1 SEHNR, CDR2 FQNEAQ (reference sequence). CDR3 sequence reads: CASSPQSTNEKLFF. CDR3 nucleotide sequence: TGTGCCAGCAGCCCGCAGTCTACTAATGAAAAACTGTTTTTT.

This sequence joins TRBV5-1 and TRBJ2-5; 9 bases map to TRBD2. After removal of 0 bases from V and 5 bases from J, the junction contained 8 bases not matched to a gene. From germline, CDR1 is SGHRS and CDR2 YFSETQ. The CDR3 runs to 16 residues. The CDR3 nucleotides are TGCGCCAGCAGCTTGGGAGGCGGGGGGGCAACGGAGACCCAGTACTTC. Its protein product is CASSLGGGGATETQYF. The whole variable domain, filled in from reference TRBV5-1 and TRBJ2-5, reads KAGVTQTPRYLIKTRGQQVTLSCSPISGHRSVSWYQQTPGQGLQFLFEYFSETQRNKGNFPGRFSGRQFSNSRSEMNVSTLELGDSALYLCASSLGGGGATETQYFGPGTRLLVL.

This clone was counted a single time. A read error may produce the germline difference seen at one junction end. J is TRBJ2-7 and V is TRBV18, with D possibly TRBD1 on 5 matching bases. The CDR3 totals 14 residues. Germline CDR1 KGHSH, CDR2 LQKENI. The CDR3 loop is CASSPDRISHEQYF. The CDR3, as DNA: TGTGCCAGCTCACCAGACAGAATCTCCCACGAGCAGTACTTC.

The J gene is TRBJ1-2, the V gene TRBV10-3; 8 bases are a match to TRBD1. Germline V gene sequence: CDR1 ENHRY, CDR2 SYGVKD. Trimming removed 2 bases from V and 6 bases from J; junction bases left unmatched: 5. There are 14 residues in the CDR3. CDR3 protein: CAISETGQVDGYTF. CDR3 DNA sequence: TGTGCCATCAGTGAGACGGGACAGGTGGATGGCTACACCTTC.